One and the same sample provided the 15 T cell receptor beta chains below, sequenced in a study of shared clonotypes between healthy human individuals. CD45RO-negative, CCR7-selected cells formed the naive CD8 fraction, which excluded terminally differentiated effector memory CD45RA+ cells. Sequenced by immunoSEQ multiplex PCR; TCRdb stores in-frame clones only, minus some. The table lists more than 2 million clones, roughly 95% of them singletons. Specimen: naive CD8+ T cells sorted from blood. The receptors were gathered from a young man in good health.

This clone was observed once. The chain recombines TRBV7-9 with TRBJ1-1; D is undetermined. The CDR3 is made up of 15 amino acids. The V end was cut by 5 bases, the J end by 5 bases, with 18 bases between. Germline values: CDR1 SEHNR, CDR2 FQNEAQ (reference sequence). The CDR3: CASSLTRGQDTEAFF. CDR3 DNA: TGTGCCAGCAGCCTAACCCGAGGGCAGGATACTGAAGCTTTCTTT.

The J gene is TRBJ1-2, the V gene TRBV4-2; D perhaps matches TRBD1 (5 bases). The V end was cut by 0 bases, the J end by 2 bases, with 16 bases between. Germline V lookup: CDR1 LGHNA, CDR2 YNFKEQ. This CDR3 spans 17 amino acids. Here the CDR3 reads CASSQDVPTVMNYGYTF. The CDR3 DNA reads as TGTGCCAGCAGCCAAGATGTTCCGACAGTAATGAACTATGGCTACACCTTC.

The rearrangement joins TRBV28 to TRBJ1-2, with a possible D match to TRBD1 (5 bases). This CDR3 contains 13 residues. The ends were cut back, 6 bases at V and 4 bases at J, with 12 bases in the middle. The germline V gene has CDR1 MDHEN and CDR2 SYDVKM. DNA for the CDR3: TGTGCCAGCAGGAAGAGGGACTCCTATGGCTACACCTTC. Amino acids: CASRKRDSYGYTF.

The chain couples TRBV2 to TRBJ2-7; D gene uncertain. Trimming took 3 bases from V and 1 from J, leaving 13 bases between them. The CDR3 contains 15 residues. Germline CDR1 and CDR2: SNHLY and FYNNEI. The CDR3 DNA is TGTGCCAGCAGTGACAGCCCAAATCTTTCCTACGAGCAGTACTTC. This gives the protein CASSDSPNLSYEQYF.

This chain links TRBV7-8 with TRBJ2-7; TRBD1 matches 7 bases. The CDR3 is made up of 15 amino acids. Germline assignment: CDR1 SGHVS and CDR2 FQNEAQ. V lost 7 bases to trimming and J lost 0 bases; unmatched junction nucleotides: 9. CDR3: CASTLDRDISYEQYF. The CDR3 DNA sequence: TGTGCCAGCACCCTAGACAGGGATATCTCCTACGAGCAGTACTTC. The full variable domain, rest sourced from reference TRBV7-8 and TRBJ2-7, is GAGVSQSPRYKVAKRGQDVALRCDPISGHVSLFWYQQALGQGPEFLTYFQNEAQLDKSGLPSDRFFAERPEGSVSTLKIQRTQQEDSAVYLCASTLDRDISYEQYFGPGTRLTVT.

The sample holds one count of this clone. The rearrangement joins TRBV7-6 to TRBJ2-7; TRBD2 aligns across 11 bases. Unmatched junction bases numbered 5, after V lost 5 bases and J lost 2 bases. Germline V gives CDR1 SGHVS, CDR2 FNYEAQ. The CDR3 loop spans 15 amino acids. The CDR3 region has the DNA TGTGCCAGCAGCCTGACTAGCGGGATCGCCTACGAGCAGTACTTC. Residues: CASSLTSGIAYEQYF.

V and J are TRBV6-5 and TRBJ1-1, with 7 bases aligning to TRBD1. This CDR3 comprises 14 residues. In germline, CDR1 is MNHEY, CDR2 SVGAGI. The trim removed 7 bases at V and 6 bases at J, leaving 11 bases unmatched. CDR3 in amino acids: CASTRGRGIAEAFF. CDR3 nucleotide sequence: TGTGCCAGCACTAGGGGCAGGGGGATCGCTGAAGCTTTCTTT.

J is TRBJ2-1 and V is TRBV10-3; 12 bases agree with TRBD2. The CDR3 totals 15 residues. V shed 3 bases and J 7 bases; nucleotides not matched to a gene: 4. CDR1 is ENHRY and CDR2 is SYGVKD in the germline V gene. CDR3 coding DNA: TGTGCCATCAGTGACCCGACTAGCGGGAGAAATGAGCAGTTCTTC. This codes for CAISDPTSGRNEQFF.

The CDR3 DNA follows: TGTGCCAGCAGTTTACCTCACTATAATTCACCCCTCCACTTT. The encoded protein is CASSLPHYNSPLHF. The rearrangement links TRBV28 to TRBJ1-6; the D is unclear. Trimming cost V 2 bases and J 3 bases, with 5 bases left between them. The CDR3 totals 14 residues. CDR1 is MDHEN and CDR2 is SYDVKM in the germline V gene. The full variable domain, completed using reference TRBV28 and TRBJ1-6, is DVKVTQSSRYLVKRTGEKVFLECVQDMDHENMFWYRQDPGLGLRLIYFSYDVKMKEKGDIPEGYSVSREKKERFSLILESASTNQTSMYLCASSLPHYNSPLHFGNGTRLTVT.

As DNA, the CDR3 is TGTGCCAGCAGCTTAGATCAGGGCGGCGAGCAGTACTTC. This sequence encodes CASSLDQGGEQYF. The chain couples TRBV11-2 to TRBJ2-7; weak D call: TRBD1 (5 bases). V was shortened by 0 bases and J by 6 bases, with 9 bases between the two germline ends. The CDR3 is 13 amino acids. Per the germline V gene, CDR1 is SGHAT and CDR2 is FQNNGV.

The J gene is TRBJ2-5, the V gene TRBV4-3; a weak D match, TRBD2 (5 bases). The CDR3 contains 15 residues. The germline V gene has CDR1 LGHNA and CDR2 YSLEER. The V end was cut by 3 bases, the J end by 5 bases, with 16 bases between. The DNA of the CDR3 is TGCGCCAGCAGCCATGACACTAGTTCTTGGGAGACCCAGTACTTC. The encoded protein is CASSHDTSSWETQYF.

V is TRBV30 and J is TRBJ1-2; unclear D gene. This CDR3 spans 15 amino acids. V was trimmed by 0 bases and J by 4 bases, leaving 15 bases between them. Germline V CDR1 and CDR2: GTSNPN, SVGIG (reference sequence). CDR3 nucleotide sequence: TGTGCCTGGAGTGTACCCCCTCTTCTGGGCTATGGCTACACCTTC. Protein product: CAWSVPPLLGYGYTF.

In DNA form, the CDR3 reads TGTGCCAGCAGCTTAGAATGGAGCTCTGGAAACACCATATATTTT. It codes for CASSLEWSSGNTIYF. The gene calls are TRBV11-2 and TRBJ1-3, with no clear D. The CDR3 has 15 residues. V was cut by 0 bases and J by 0 bases, with 6 bases left in between. Germline CDR1 and CDR2: SGHAT and FQNNGV.

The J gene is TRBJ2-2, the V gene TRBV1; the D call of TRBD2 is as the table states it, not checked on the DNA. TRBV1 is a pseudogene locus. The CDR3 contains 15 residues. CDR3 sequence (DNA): TGCACACTCGATGTACTAGCGCCCAACACCGGGGAGCTGTTTTTT. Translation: CTLDVLAPNTGELFF.

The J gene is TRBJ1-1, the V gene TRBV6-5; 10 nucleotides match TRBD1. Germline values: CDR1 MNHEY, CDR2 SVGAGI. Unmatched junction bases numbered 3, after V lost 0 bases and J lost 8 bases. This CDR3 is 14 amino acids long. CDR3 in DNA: TGTGCCAGCAGTTACTCCGGACAGGGGGACGAAGCTTTCTTT. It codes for CASSYSGQGDEAFF.